The table lists the clone carrying this T cell receptor beta chain with a few counts. Antigen unknown. This entry is derived from a study of beta chain features in type 1 diabetes. Study-level background: No patient-donor differences in age, gender, total cells or subset yield.

Reverse transcribing all isolated RNA meant expressed TCRB transcripts were sequenced. Measured with immunoSEQ multiplex PCR; TCRdb has only the in-frame clones, and not every one. The table lists about 660,000 clones, around 15% of them singletons. Notes on the study in general: The similarity of naive, central memory and Treg TCRB repertoires appeared greater among patients than among healthy donors. TCRB CDR3s were moderately but significantly shorter in Type 1 diabetes patients in all four CD4+ subsets. A pattern of fewer insertions and more deletions at VDJ junctions was seen in type 1 diabetes patients.

V was clipped by 5 bases and J by 6 bases; unmatched bases: 11. This CDR3 comprises 16 residues. Germline CDR1 reads MNHEY; CDR2 reads SMNVEV (reference sequence). All of the sorted populations showed purity greater than 98%. The chain uses TRBV27 and TRBJ2-7; 12 bases map to TRBD2. This TCR was sampled from a man aged 18 to 35 with type 1 diabetes. Sequencing input: naive CD4+ T cells from blood. The CDR3 loop reads CASSLLAGGVRAEQYF. CDR3 bases: TGTGCCAGCAGTCTGCTAGCGGGAGGGGTTAGGGCCGAGCAGTACTTC.